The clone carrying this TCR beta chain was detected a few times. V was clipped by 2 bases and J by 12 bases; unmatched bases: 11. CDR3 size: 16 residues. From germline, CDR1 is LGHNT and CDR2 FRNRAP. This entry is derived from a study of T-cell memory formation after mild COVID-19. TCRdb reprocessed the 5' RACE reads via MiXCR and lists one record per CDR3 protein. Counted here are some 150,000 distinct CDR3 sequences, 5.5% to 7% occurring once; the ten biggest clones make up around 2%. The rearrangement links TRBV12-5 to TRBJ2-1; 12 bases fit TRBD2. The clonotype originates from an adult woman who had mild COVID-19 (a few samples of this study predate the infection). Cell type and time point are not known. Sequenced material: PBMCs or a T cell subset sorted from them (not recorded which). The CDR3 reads CASGLPPTSGRGGQFF. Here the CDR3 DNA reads TGTGCTAGTGGTTTGCCTCCGACTAGCGGGAGAGGGGGGCAGTTCTTC.